The 14 T cell receptor beta chains listed next were all sequenced from one sample in a study of T cell repertoires in cytomegalovirus infection. Their antigen targets remain unknown. TCRdb analysed the reads with MiXCR anew, one entry per CDR3 protein. The sample yields fewer than 900,000 distinct CDR3 sequences, under 35% seen once. The material sequenced was cultured CD8+ T cells from PBMCs, taken from culture after CMV antigen stimulation. The receptors originated from a human donor in good health (CMV status not recorded). Some clones in this sample may be carry-over from other donors' samples.

A single count supports this clonotype. A single base separates this from a much larger clone, so it may be a read error. The rearrangement joins TRBV7-2 to TRBJ2-3; no definite D call. The germline CDR1 and CDR2 sequences are SGHTA and FQGNSA. The CDR3 is made up of 12 amino acids. The CDR3 loop is CAVVAGHDTQYF. DNA of the CDR3: TGTGCAGTAGTAGCAGGTCACGATACGCAGTATTTT.

There are many counts of this clonotype. The chain links TRBV7-9 to TRBJ1-2; D possibly corresponds to TRBD1 (5 bases). The V and J ends lost 5 bases and 3 bases respectively, with 16 bases between them. From germline, CDR1 is SEHNR and CDR2 FQNEAQ (reference sequence). This CDR3 has 15 amino acids. The CDR3 nucleotides read TGTGCCAGCAGCCGGACACTTAACGGGGACTATGGCTACACCTTC. Translated: CASSRTLNGDYGYTF.

The V and J genes are TRBV27 and TRBJ2-3; D is unclear. V lost 2 bases to trimming and J lost 3 bases, with 18 bases between them. Germline V gene sequence: CDR1 MNHEY, CDR2 SMNVEV (reference sequence). This CDR3 contains 17 residues. CDR3 sequence (DNA): TGTGCCAGCAGTTTAAGGTTCAGCAATGGATTGACAGATACGCAGTATTTT. Residues: CASSLRFSNGLTDTQYF.

This clonotype was recorded a few times. The rearrangement uses TRBV7-6 and TRBJ1-6; 11 nucleotides align to TRBD1. The CDR3 runs 17 residues. Germline CDR1 reads SGHVS; CDR2 reads FNYEAQ. The trim removed 6 bases at V and 5 bases at J, leaving 9 bases unmatched. CDR3 nucleotide sequence: TGTGCCAGCAGATCCGGGACAGGGGGGAACCATAATTCACCCCTCCACTTT. Amino acids: CASRSGTGGNHNSPLHF.

In its sample, this clonotype was seen a few times. The chain employs TRBV5-1 and TRBJ2-5, with 12 positions matching TRBD2. V shed 4 bases, J shed 2 bases, and the junction held 9 bases outside the gene matches. Germline values: CDR1 SGHRS, CDR2 YFSETQ. The CDR3 runs 17 residues. In nucleotides, the CDR3 is TGCGCCAGCAGCCCCGGACTAGCGGGGTGGTTGCAAGAGACCCAGTACTTC. Its protein is CASSPGLAGWLQETQYF. The full variable domain, in which reference TRBV5-1 and TRBJ2-5 provide the parts outside the CDR3, is KAGVTQTPRYLIKTRGQQVTLSCSPISGHRSVSWYQQTPGQGLQFLFEYFSETQRNKGNFPGRFSGRQFSNSRSEMNVSTLELGDSALYLCASSPGLAGWLQETQYFGPGTRLLVL.

This clonotype showed up just a few times. This rearrangement joins TRBV15 to TRBJ2-1; TRBD1 aligns across 10 bases. V trimming: 5 bases; J trimming: 2 bases; junction bases outside the gene matches: 6. This CDR3 is 16 amino acids long. Germline V gives CDR1 LNHNV, CDR2 YYDKDF (reference sequence). For the CDR3, the DNA is TGTGCCACCAGCCCGACAGGGGGCGACCCCTACAATGAGCAGTTCTTC. This codes for CATSPTGGDPYNEQFF. The whole variable domain, filled in from reference TRBV15 and TRBJ2-1, reads DAMVIQNPRYQVTQFGKPVTLSCSQTLNHNVMYWYQQKSSQAPKLLFHYYDKDFNNEADTPDNFQSRRPNTSFCFLDIRSPGLGDTAMYLCATSPTGGDPYNEQFFGPGTRLTVL.

The CDR3 DNA follows: TGTGCCAGCTCACCAACGGGAACCGGCGAGGCAACTAATGAAAAACTGTTTTTT. This sequence encodes CASSPTGTGEATNEKLFF. The chain carries TRBV18 and TRBJ1-4, with D uncertain. V was clipped by 2 bases and J by 0 bases, with 16 bases between them. Germline V gene sequence: CDR1 KGHSH, CDR2 LQKENI. The CDR3 runs 18 residues.

This rearrangement joins TRBV12-3 or TRBV12-4 to TRBJ1-4; TRBD1 agrees at 7 bases. The trim removed 3 bases at V and 5 bases at J, leaving 24 bases unmatched. The CDR3 runs to 21 residues. The CDR3 is CASSFNNRDSGRSGWNEKLFF. The CDR3 DNA is TGTGCCAGCAGTTTCAATAACCGGGACAGCGGTCGGTCGGGGTGGAATGAAAAACTGTTTTTT.

This clonotype was counted a few times. V is TRBV6-5 and J is TRBJ2-5; no clear D gene. CDR3 length: 15 residues. Germline V gene sequence: CDR1 MNHEY, CDR2 SVGAGI. V was clipped by 0 bases and J by 1 base, with 9 bases between them. The CDR3 region is CASSYSTPAQETQYF. CDR3 coding DNA: TGTGCCAGCAGTTACTCGACTCCAGCCCAAGAGACCCAGTACTTC.

This clonotype was recorded only once. In DNA, the CDR3 is TGTGCCAGCATCCGACAGGGGTCCCACGAGCAGTACTTC. Protein: CASIRQGSHEQYF. The chain is built from TRBV27 and TRBJ2-7; TRBD1 aligns across 8 bases. Germline V gives CDR1 MNHEY, CDR2 SMNVEV (reference sequence). After removal of 7 bases from V and 5 bases from J, the junction contained 7 bases not matched to a gene. The CDR3 runs to 13 residues.

This clonotype was seen a few times. The chain employs TRBV19 and TRBJ2-3; 8 nucleotides align to TRBD2. This CDR3 contains 17 residues. V was clipped by 6 bases and J by 4 bases; unmatched bases: 15. Germline assignment: CDR1 LNHDA and CDR2 SQIVND (reference sequence). This CDR3 reads CASRTDGRGAGPDTQYF. The CDR3 nucleotides read TGTGCCAGTAGAACAGATGGGCGGGGGGCCGGACCAGATACGCAGTATTTT.

This clonotype was found a few times. The CDR3 DNA is TGTGCCAGCATTGCCGACAGGGGAGAACTGTTTTTT. It specifies CASIADRGELFF. The chain links TRBV28 to TRBJ1-4, with 8 positions matching TRBD1. Germline loops: CDR1 MDHEN, CDR2 SYDVKM. The CDR3 extends over 12 amino acids. V shed 7 bases, J shed 12 bases, and the junction held 7 bases outside the gene matches. The whole variable domain, filled in from reference TRBV28 and TRBJ1-4, reads DVKVTQSSRYLVKRTGEKVFLECVQDMDHENMFWYRQDPGLGLRLIYFSYDVKMKEKGDIPEGYSVSREKKERFSLILESASTNQTSMYLCASIADRGELFFGSGTQLSVL.

V gene TRBV29-1 combines with J gene TRBJ2-7; 16 positions agree with TRBD2. The V and J ends lost 5 bases and 3 bases, in that order; junction bases with no gene match: 10. The CDR3 is made up of 17 amino acids. CDR1 and CDR2 from the germline V gene are SQVTM and ANQGSEA. The CDR3 is CSVRIPGLAGGGYEQYF. DNA for the CDR3: TGCAGCGTTCGCATCCCGGGACTAGCGGGGGGGGGCTACGAGCAGTACTTC.

The V gene is TRBV4-2, the J gene TRBJ2-1, with D unresolved. There are 13 residues in the CDR3. Germline CDR1 is LGHNA and CDR2 is YNFKEQ. Between the trimmed V and J ends, which lost 0 bases and 12 bases, there was a span of 12 bases. CDR3 bases: TGTGCCAGCAGCCAAGAGCAGGATCGTCGGCAGTTCTTC. Protein: CASSQEQDRRQFF.